The 21 T cell receptor beta chains given below trace back to one sample, sequenced in a study of shared clonotypes between healthy human individuals. Profiled with immunoSEQ multiplex PCR; TCRdb holds only in-frame clones, not every one. This sample has 2,500,000 or so clones, with around nine tenths found just once. The sample comprised naive CD4+ T cells sorted from blood. Subset in this sample: CD45RA+ positively selected. The source of these receptors is a man aged 18 to 29 in good health.

This chain uses TRBV9 with TRBJ1-2, with TRBD1 matching 7 bases. Germline trimming cut 3 bases from V and 0 bases from J; bases unmatched to any gene: 2. This CDR3 is 14 amino acids long. Germline CDR1 is SGDLS and CDR2 is YYNGEE. The CDR3 is CASSEGQTNYGYTF. In DNA form, the CDR3 reads TGTGCCAGCAGCGAGGGACAGACTAACTATGGCTACACCTTC.

DNA for the CDR3: TGTGCCAGCAGCTTAGGGCCCCTGGACAGGGGGGCCTACGAGCAGTACTTC. Translated: CASSLGPLDRGAYEQYF. J is TRBJ2-7 and V is TRBV7-8, with 10 nucleotides matching TRBD1. V was pared by 1 base and J by 2 bases, with 8 bases of the junction left unmatched. The CDR3 is 17 amino acids. CDR1 is SGHVS and CDR2 is FQNEAQ in the germline V gene.

J is TRBJ2-2 and V is TRBV4-1, with D unresolved. Trimming shortened V by 4 bases and J by 0 bases, and 9 bases separated the two germline ends. This CDR3 is 15 amino acids long. From germline, CDR1 is MGHRA and CDR2 YSYEKL. The CDR3 DNA is TGCGCCAGCAGCCTTTACTCGGCGAACACCGGGGAGCTGTTTTTT. This codes for CASSLYSANTGELFF.

This sequence joins TRBV5-5 and TRBJ2-5; weak D call: TRBD2 (5 bases). The V gene's germline CDR1 is SGHKS and CDR2 YYEKEE (reference sequence). V shed 2 bases and J shed 3 bases, with 5 bases lying between them. The CDR3 is 12 amino acids. Here the CDR3 DNA reads TGTGCCAGCAGCTTCGGGGAAGAGACCCAGTACTTC. This gives the protein CASSFGEETQYF.

The rearrangement links TRBV19 to TRBJ2-1; D is perhaps TRBD1 (5 bases). V lost 10 bases, J lost 6 bases, and 19 bases lay in between. Germline V CDR1 and CDR2: LNHDA, SQIVND (reference sequence). The CDR3 has 14 amino acids. In DNA, the CDR3 is TGTGCCACCCTAGGGGTGGGTAGAGGCAATGAGCAGTTCTTC. Protein product: CATLGVGRGNEQFF. Full variable domain (outside the CDR3, taken from reference TRBV19 and TRBJ2-1): DGGITQSPKYLFRKEGQNVTLSCEQNLNHDAMYWYRQDPGQGLRLIYYSQIVNDFQKGDIAEGYSVSREKKESFPLTVTSAQKNPTAFYLCATLGVGRGNEQFFGPGTRLTVL.

The genes are TRBV28 and TRBJ2-7, with D perhaps matching TRBD2 (6 bases). CDR3 length equals 14 residues. Germline loops: CDR1 MDHEN, CDR2 SYDVKM. V shed 3 bases and J shed 5 bases, with 14 bases lying between them. The CDR3 DNA reads as TGTGCCAGCAGTTTTTGGGGAGGTACCCACGAGCAGTACTTC. Translated, it gives CASSFWGGTHEQYF.

This clone appeared a single time. This chain links TRBV19 with TRBJ1-4; D is unclear. The V end lost 6 bases, the J end lost 4 bases, and 9 bases lay between the germline ends. CDR1 is LNHDA and CDR2 is SQIVND in the germline V gene (reference sequence). The CDR3 is made up of 13 amino acids. CDR3 region: CASRSLDNEKLFF. CDR3 DNA: TGTGCCAGTAGGTCTTTGGATAATGAAAAACTGTTTTTT.

CDR3 DNA: TGCGCCAGCAGCCTAGTAACAGGGAGCAATCAGCCCCAGCATTTT. Amino acid sequence: CASSLVTGSNQPQHF. This chain links TRBV5-1 with TRBJ1-5; weak D call: TRBD1 (6 bases). This CDR3 region has 15 residues. Deletions cut 4 bases from V and 1 base from J, with 12 bases between. Looked up from germline, CDR1 is SGHRS and CDR2 is YFSETQ. Combining the CDR3 with reference TRBV5-1 and TRBJ1-5 gives the whole variable domain KAGVTQTPRYLIKTRGQQVTLSCSPISGHRSVSWYQQTPGQGLQFLFEYFSETQRNKGNFPGRFSGRQFSNSRSEMNVSTLELGDSALYLCASSLVTGSNQPQHFGDGTRLSIL.

CDR3 sequence (DNA): TGTGCCAGCAGCTCCCCGAGGGGCGGGAGGGCCCATTGGGCAGATACGCAGTATTTT. Encoded protein: CASSSPRGGRAHWADTQYF. V is TRBV7-9 and J is TRBJ2-3, with 9 bases that match TRBD2. V was clipped by 4 bases and J by 4 bases; unmatched bases: 18. CDR3 size: 19 residues. From germline, CDR1 is SEHNR and CDR2 FQNEAQ (reference sequence).

The CDR3 region is CASSQYRVPSYNEQFF. CDR3 in DNA: TGCGCCAGCAGCCAGTACCGGGTTCCTTCCTACAATGAGCAGTTCTTC. The genes are TRBV4-1 and TRBJ2-1; D call uncertain. The V end was cut by 3 bases, the J end by 1 base, with 13 bases between. Germline CDR1 MGHRA, CDR2 YSYEKL. The CDR3 loop spans 16 amino acids.

The V call is TRBV27, the J call TRBJ2-3; 9 bases align to TRBD2. Looked up from germline, CDR1 is MNHEY and CDR2 is SMNVEV (reference sequence). The CDR3 spans 15 residues. Trimming took 6 bases from V and 2 from J; bases not matched to a gene: 6. The CDR3 DNA reads TGTGCCAGCAGCCTGACTAGCGGATTCACAGATACGCAGTATTTT. The encoded protein is CASSLTSGFTDTQYF.

The chain links TRBV6-1 to TRBJ2-2; the match to TRBD2 covers 12 bases. Per germline, CDR1 MNHNS and CDR2 SASEGT. J gave up 5 bases and V 5 bases, and 3 bases lay outside the gene matches. The CDR3 sequence is 15 residues long. The DNA for the CDR3 is TGTGCCAGCAGTACGGGACTAGCGGGTACCGGGGAGCTGTTTTTT. This translates into CASSTGLAGTGELFF.

J is TRBJ2-3 and V is TRBV7-2, with D unclear. The CDR3 consists of 14 residues. The germline V gene encodes CDR1 SGHTA and CDR2 FQGNSA. The ends were cut back, 1 base at V and 2 bases at J, with 7 bases in the middle. CDR3 DNA sequence: TGTGCCAGCAGCTTAGATGCCCACACAGATACGCAGTATTTT. Protein: CASSLDAHTDTQYF.

This clone was detected only a few times. The chain is built from TRBV18 and TRBJ1-2, with D perhaps TRBD1 (6 bases). This CDR3 region has 14 residues. V was shortened by 4 bases and J by 4 bases, with 13 bases between the two germline ends. Germline V gene data show CDR1 as KGHSH and CDR2 as LQKENI. The chain's CDR3 is CASSRGQILYGYTF. CDR3 bases: TGTGCCAGCTCACGCGGACAGATCCTCTATGGCTACACCTTC. Filled out from reference TRBV18 and TRBJ1-2, the complete variable domain reads NAGVMQNPRHLVRRRGQEARLRCSPMKGHSHVYWYRQLPEEGLKFMVYLQKENIIDESGMPKERFSAEFPKEGPSILRIQQVVRGDSAAYFCASSRGQILYGYTFGSGTRLTVV.

The chain joins TRBV5-1 to TRBJ1-1, with TRBD1 identical over 8 bases. The V gene's germline CDR1 is SGHRS and CDR2 YFSETQ. This CDR3 is built from 13 residues. The V gene end was trimmed by 4 bases and the J gene end by 8 bases; junction bases not matched to a gene: 7. The CDR3 coding sequence is TGCGCCAGCAGCAAGACAGGGGATGGCGAAGCTTTCTTT. Translation: CASSKTGDGEAFF.

V and J are TRBV4-3 and TRBJ2-5; 8 bases are a match to TRBD1. The V gene's germline CDR1 is LGHNA and CDR2 YSLEER. V was clipped by 0 bases and J by 1 base; unmatched bases: 7. This CDR3 has 17 amino acids. The CDR3 loop is CASSQETPGTGQETQYF. The CDR3, as DNA: TGCGCCAGCAGCCAAGAAACCCCCGGGACAGGCCAAGAGACCCAGTACTTC.

V gene TRBV5-4 combines with J gene TRBJ2-1, with 7 bases lining up with TRBD2. The J segment lost 0 bases and the V segment lost 4 bases, leaving 1 base of the junction unmatched. The CDR3 is made up of 14 amino acids. Germline CDR1 reads SGHNT; CDR2 reads YYREEE (reference sequence). The CDR3 DNA is TGTGCCAGCAGCGGCGGGGGCTCCTACAATGAGCAGTTCTTC. Its translation is CASSGGGSYNEQFF.

CDR3 sequence (DNA): TGCGCCAGCTGTCCGGGACCAGAGGGAGATACGCAGTATTTT. It codes for CASCPGPEGDTQYF. V gene TRBV5-1 combines with J gene TRBJ2-3; D possibly matches TRBD1 or TRBD2 (5 bases each). This CDR3 comprises 14 residues. V lost 7 bases to trimming and J lost 5 bases, with 17 bases between them. CDR1 and CDR2 (germline): SGHRS, YFSETQ.

V usage is TRBV5-1 and J usage is TRBJ2-7; D ambiguous. Germline lookup yields CDR1 SGHRS and CDR2 YFSETQ. The CDR3 is 14 residues long. Trimming shortened V by 1 base and J by 4 bases, and 12 bases separated the two germline ends. CDR3 region: CASSLQTTGYEQYF. In nucleotides, the CDR3 is TGCGCCAGCAGCTTGCAGACGACGGGTTACGAGCAGTACTTC.

The chain has TRBV5-6 and TRBJ2-3, with TRBD1 identical over 10 bases. In germline, CDR1 is SGHDT, CDR2 YYEEEE. With 3 bases clipped from V and 7 bases from J, the junction kept 8 bases outside the gene matches. The CDR3 runs 15 residues. The DNA for the CDR3 is TGTGCCAGCAGCTCCAACCGACAGGGGGCATATACGCAGTATTTT. This translates into CASSSNRQGAYTQYF.

This clone has just one count. This chain uses TRBV4-1 with TRBJ2-2, with 11 bases lining up with TRBD2. CDR1 MGHRA and CDR2 YSYEKL come from the germline V gene. The CDR3 totals 16 residues. J lost 6 bases, V lost 3 bases, and 6 bases had no gene match. CDR3 in DNA: TGCGCCAGCAGCCAGTCCCCGGGACTAGCGGCCGGGGAGCTGTTTTTT. This translates into CASSQSPGLAAGELFF.